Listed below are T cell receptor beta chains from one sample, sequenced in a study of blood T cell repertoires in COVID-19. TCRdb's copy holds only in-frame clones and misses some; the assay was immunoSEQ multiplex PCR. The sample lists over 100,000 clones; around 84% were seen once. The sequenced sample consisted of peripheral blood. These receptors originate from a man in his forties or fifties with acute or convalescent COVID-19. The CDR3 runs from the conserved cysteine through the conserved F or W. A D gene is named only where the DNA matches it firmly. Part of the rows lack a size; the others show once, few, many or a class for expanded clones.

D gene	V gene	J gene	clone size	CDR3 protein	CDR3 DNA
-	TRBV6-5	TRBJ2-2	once	CASQITVNTGELFF	TGTGCCAGCCAGATTACAGTAAACACCGGGGAGCTGTTTTTT
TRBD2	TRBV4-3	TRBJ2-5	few	CASSQGGGGDETQYF	TGCGCCAGCAGCCAAGGGGGCGGGGGGGATGAGACCCAGTACTTC
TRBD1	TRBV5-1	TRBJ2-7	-	CASSLTTGARGSYEQYF	TGCGCCAGCAGCTTGACGACAGGGGCTCGAGGGTCCTACGAGCAGTACTTC
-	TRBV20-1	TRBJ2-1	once	CSASSGTGINEQFF	TGCAGTGCTAGTTCCGGGACTGGGATCAATGAGCAGTTCTTC
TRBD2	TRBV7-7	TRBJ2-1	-	CASSPGLALYNEQFF	TGTGCTAGCAGCCCGGGACTAGCGCTTTATAATGAGCAGTTCTTC
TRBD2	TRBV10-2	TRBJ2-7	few	CASSAAGASYEQYF	TGCGCCAGCAGTGCGGCGGGAGCCTCCTACGAGCAGTACTTC
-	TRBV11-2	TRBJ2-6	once	CASSLLVSSGANVLTF	TGTGCCAGCAGCTTGTTAGTTAGCTCTGGGGCCAACGTCCTGACTTTC
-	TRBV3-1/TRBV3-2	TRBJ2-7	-	CASSQDNEQYF	TGTGCCAGCAGCCAAGACAACGAGCAGTACTTC
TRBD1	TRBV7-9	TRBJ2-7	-	CASSSSDRGPFEQYF	TGTGCCAGCAGCTCGTCGGACAGGGGGCCTTTCGAGCAGTACTTC
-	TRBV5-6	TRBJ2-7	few	CASSLDSDYEQYF	TGTGCCAGCAGCTTGGATAGCGACTACGAGCAGTACTTC
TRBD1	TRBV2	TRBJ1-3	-	CASRGTGHRPGNTIYF	TGTGCCAGCAGGGGGACAGGCCACAGACCTGGAAACACCATATATTTT
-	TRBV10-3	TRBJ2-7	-	CAIGVERVPYEQYF	TGTGCCATCGGTGTGGAGCGGGTTCCCTACGAGCAGTACTTC
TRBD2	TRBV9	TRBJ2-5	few	CASALAGVYQETQYF	TGTGCCAGCGCCCTAGCGGGGGTGTACCAAGAGACCCAGTACTTC
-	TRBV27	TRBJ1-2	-	CASSLAQILYGYTF	TGTGCCAGCAGTTTAGCCCAGATCCTCTATGGCTACACCTTC
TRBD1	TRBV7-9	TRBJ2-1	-	CASGSHRDRGQDEQFF	TGTGCCAGCGGCTCCCACCGGGACAGGGGGCAAGATGAGCAGTTCTTC
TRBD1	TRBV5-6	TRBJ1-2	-	CATSIWDRPNYGYTF	TGTGCCACCTCTATTTGGGACAGGCCTAACTATGGCTACACCTTC
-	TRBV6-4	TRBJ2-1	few	CASSDSGRNEQFF	TGTGCCAGCAGTGACTCGGGGAGAAATGAGCAGTTCTTC
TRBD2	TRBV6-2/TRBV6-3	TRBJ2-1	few	CASSYPRTSGSDEQFF	TGTGCCAGCAGTTACCCCAGGACTAGCGGGAGCGATGAGCAGTTCTTC
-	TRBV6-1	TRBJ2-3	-	CASSEARVLRDTQYF	TGTGCCAGCAGTGAAGCCAGGGTTCTTCGAGATACGCAGTATTTT
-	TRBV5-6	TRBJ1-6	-	CASSLARMGSSYNSPLHF	TGTGCCAGCAGCTTGGCTCGCATGGGGAGCTCCTATAATTCACCCCTCCACTTT